The present entry profiles one T cell receptor (beta chain) with its context. This clone has more than one count but fewer than ten. The target of this receptor is not known. Per-base quality was not reported, and no clone a single base away is much larger than it. Per the germline V gene (reference sequence), SEHNR is the CDR1 and FQNEAQ is the CDR2. V loses 4 bases of germline sequence and J loses 7 bases, and the interval between the two ends is 10 bases. The CDR3 runs 12 residues from the cysteine to the phenylalanine. The retained sequence is limited to the CDR3, 36 bases, with the frame set at the first base. The data originate from a study of beta chain features in type 1 diabetes (dated by TCRdb to 2016 to 2019). About the study as a whole: Mean age, gender distribution, total cell number and subset yield were not different between patients and healthy donors. Across all samples, roughly 110,000,000 sorted cells were examined, and cell number per subset correlated strongly with RNA yield. The study compared the TCRB repertoires of sorted circulating CD4+ T cell subsets in recently diagnosed type 1 diabetes patients with those in matched healthy donors. Regulatory and stem cell-like memory subsets were obtained from only 8 patients and roughly 8 healthy donors, while naive and central memory subsets were obtained from all 30 or so donors. Study-wide conclusions, independent of this receptor: Because small numbers of individuals were included in the HLA sub-analyses, any influence of HLA type on TCRB rearrangement was left unresolved. In all four CD4+ subsets, TCRB CDR3 length was moderately but significantly shorter in type 1 diabetes patients. The naive, central memory and regulatory TCRB repertoires appeared to resemble one another more closely among patients than among healthy donors. Sequencing cDNA rather than genomic DNA could over-represent highly expressing activated cells, although activation and CD3 levels did not differ between groups. Fewer insertions and more nucleotide deletions at VDJ recombination sites were observed in patients with type 1 diabetes, implying thymic rearrangement abnormalities. PCR might favor shorter templates, but patient and control samples were amplified and corrected together, so any skew would affect both groups equally.

Each donor gave one peripheral blood draw, averaging approximately 0.11 L, which was collected into heparinised tubes. Naive, central memory, regulatory and stem cell-like memory CD4+ T cells were sorted on a BD FACSAria II using a panel including CD45RO, CCR7, CD25, CD127, CD95 and CD27. All sorted populations exceeded 95% purity. Right away, PBMCs were isolated by Lymphoprep density gradient centrifugation and were stained directly, with no culture step. So that batch effects would be minimized, each experiment stained and sorted samples in pairs, pairing one healthy donor with one patient. All of the isolated RNA was reverse transcribed with the High Capacity cDNA Reverse Transcription Kit, so expressed TCRB transcripts were sequenced. Naive, central memory and regulatory T cell samples underwent deep immunoSEQ sequencing, averaging roughly 3.5 million total reads per sample. After sorted cells were lysed in RLT buffer, RNA was extracted with DNase-treated RNeasy Micro or Mini kits, with the choice depending on cell number. To prevent cross-contamination, every cell subset was processed on its own, while patient and healthy donor samples were processed together. The immunoSEQ multiplex PCR was used to amplify TCRB sequences from cDNA, generating 87-bp fragments that spanned the CDR3 region. Sequencing of the amplicons was done on the Illumina HiSeq platform. Concerning the study's data processing: PCR bias was computationally corrected using synthetic template baselines, reads within Hamming distance 2 were collapsed, and singletons that could not be merged were discarded. Reads were aligned to IMGT to assign V, D and J genes, CDR3 length, and insertions or deletions at six rearrangement sites. Within each subset, clonotype counts were normalized to the number of sorted cells before true diversity and Gini coefficients were calculated with the tcR R package. The overlap coefficient, calculated on TCRB nucleotide sequences, was used to quantify repertoire sharing. Out-of-frame TCRB sequences from naive cells were analyzed as a proxy for the pre-selection repertoire. Drawn from immuneACCESS, this table holds only the in-frame rearrangements with V and J called that TCRdb kept. Clones are partly lost; checked studies trace under half to an unresolved V gene and leave the rest unexplained. V and J calls and clone size are as listed in that table; D and trimming were resolved from the DNA. Across this sample there are over 200,000 clones, with 9.5% to 13% seen only once. The ten largest clones capture 0.017% of the sample.

This receptor chain uses TRBV7-9 and TRBJ1-2, with TRBD1 tentatively as D gene (6 bases match). This receptor was obtained from a man younger than 40 with type 1 diabetes. The sample was naive CD4+ T cells from blood. What the cell subset or site label conveys for this sample: true naive CD4+ T cells. The nucleotide sequence is given as TGTGCCAGCAGCTCCGACAGGACTGGCTACACCTTC. Its protein is CASSSDRTGYTF.